A selection of T cell receptor beta chains follows, all from one sample in a study of cytomegalovirus exposure and HLA in healthy donors. Profiled with immunoSEQ multiplex PCR; TCRdb holds only in-frame clones, not every one. The data contain about 150,000 clones, more than 70% of them seen just once; the ten biggest clones take up 2.5% to 3.5%. The sequencing input was PBMCs. Source of these receptors: a man aged 18 to 29 in good health and CMV-seronegative. Both conserved end residues are part of each CDR3. Fields, in order: J gene, D gene, V gene, clone size, CDR3 DNA, CDR3 protein. A D gene is named only where the DNA matches it firmly. A row's size may be missing; if present it is once, few, many or a size class.

>TRBJ2-1|TRBD2|TRBV9|.
TGTGCCAGCAGCGTAGGCGGGACTAGCGGGAGTCCGGGGAATGAGCAGTTCTTC
CASSVGGTSGSPGNEQFF
>TRBJ2-5|TRBD2|TRBV5-1|.
TGCGCCAGCAGCTTCCCAACTAGCGGCCAAGAGACCCAGTACTTC
CASSFPTSGQETQYF
>TRBJ1-4|TRBD1|TRBV15|.
TGTGCCACCGGAGAAACAGGGGATGAAAAACTGTTTTTT
CATGETGDEKLFF
>TRBJ2-1|TRBD2|TRBV27|.
TGTGCCAGCAGTTTAGGGGGGGGTGGGGGCTCCTACAATGAGCAGTTCTTC
CASSLGGGGGSYNEQFF
>TRBJ2-7|.|TRBV5-1|.
TGCGCCAGCAGCCCCGTTAGTGGGGCCAGCTCCTACGAGCAGTACTTC
CASSPVSGASSYEQYF
>TRBJ2-3|.|TRBV19|once
TGTGCCAGTAGCTTCTCGAGAGATACGCAGTATTTT
CASSFSRDTQYF
>TRBJ2-3|TRBD1|TRBV29-1|.
TGCAGCGTAGACAGGGAGAGCACAGATACGCAGTATTTT
CSVDRESTDTQYF
>TRBJ2-7|TRBD1|TRBV4-1|.
TGCGCCAGCAGCCAACAGAGACAGGGAGTCAACGAGCAGTACTTC
CASSQQRQGVNEQYF
>TRBJ1-4|TRBD1|TRBV6-5|.
TGTGCCAGCAGCGCTCAGGGGGCGGGGAAACTGTTTTTT
CASSAQGAGKLFF
>TRBJ2-2|.|TRBV5-1|.
TGCGCCAGCAGCTATAGCGGCCTAGGTTTCACCGGGGAGCTGTTTTTT
CASSYSGLGFTGELFF
>TRBJ2-3|TRBD2|TRBV5-6|once
TGTGCCAGCAGTTCCCCCTGGGGCGGGGGGGCCAGGGATACGCAGTATTTT
CASSSPWGGGARDTQYF
>TRBJ1-5|.|TRBV7-2|once
TGTGCCAGCAGCTCACCCGTCGATTTAGAGCCGACCCAGCATTTT
CASSSPVDLEPTQHF
>TRBJ2-3|.|TRBV6-4|once
TGTGCCAGCAGTGACTCGATTCAGACTAGCACAGATACGCAGTATTTT
CASSDSIQTSTDTQYF
>TRBJ1-1|.|TRBV6-5|.
TGTGCCACCTCTACGGGGTGGGCGGGGGAAGCTTTCTTT
CATSTGWAGEAFF
>TRBJ2-7|.|TRBV11-3|.
TGTGCCAGCAGCTTAGGGAGAGACGGCTACGAGCAGTACTTC
CASSLGRDGYEQYF
>TRBJ2-2|TRBD2|TRBV9|.
TGTGCCAGCAGCCAGAATAGACTAGCTCGGAACACCGGGGAGCTGTTTTTT
CASSQNRLARNTGELFF
>TRBJ2-3|TRBD1|TRBV15|.
TGTGCCACCAGCAGATCGACAGGGGTCGGTACAGATACGCAGTATTTT
CATSRSTGVGTDTQYF
>TRBJ1-2|TRBD1|TRBV28|.
TGTGCCAGCAAGAAGGGACAGGGGAGCTATGGCTACACCTTC
CASKKGQGSYGYTF
>TRBJ2-1|TRBD2|TRBV11-3|few
TGTGCCAGCCCCTTGAGCGGGAGGGGCCCCTACAATGAGCAGTTCTTC
CASPLSGRGPYNEQFF
>TRBJ1-3|.|TRBV9|.
TGTGCCAGCAGCGTAGGGACAGCCGCTGGAAACACCATATATTTT
CASSVGTAAGNTIYF
>TRBJ2-7|TRBD2|TRBV7-8|.
TGTGCCAGCAGCCTGACTAGCGGGAGAACCGAGCAGTACTTC
CASSLTSGRTEQYF
>TRBJ1-4|.|TRBV29-1|.
TGCAGCGTCCGGGATGAAAAACTGTTTTTT
CSVRDEKLFF
>TRBJ2-7|.|TRBV10-3|.
TGTGCCATCAGTGAGTCGACGGCGGGGATCAGCGAGCAGTACTTC
CAISESTAGISEQYF
>TRBJ1-3|.|TRBV28|many
TGTGCCAGCAGTTTAGGGGGCGCTGGAAACACCATATATTTT
CASSLGGAGNTIYF
>TRBJ2-5|.|TRBV2|.
TGTGCCAGCAGTGACGATTCATTGGACAGAATCGGGACCCAGTACTTC
CASSDDSLDRIGTQYF
>TRBJ1-1|.|TRBV5-6|.
TGTGCCAGCAGCTTGGTGGGGCCAGCGAACACTGAAGCTTTCTTT
CASSLVGPANTEAFF
>TRBJ2-3|TRBD2|TRBV6-4|.
TGTGCCAGCAGTGCTAGCGGGAGGGGTACAGATACGCAGTATTTT
CASSASGRGTDTQYF
>TRBJ2-1|TRBD2|TRBV4-3|.
TGCGCCAGCAGCCAAGGGGTCGGGGAGGGAGGCAGGTTCTTC
CASSQGVGEGGRFF
>TRBJ2-4|.|TRBV6-6|.
TGTGCCAGCAGAGAGGGTACCGCCAAAAACATTCAGTACTTC
CASREGTAKNIQYF